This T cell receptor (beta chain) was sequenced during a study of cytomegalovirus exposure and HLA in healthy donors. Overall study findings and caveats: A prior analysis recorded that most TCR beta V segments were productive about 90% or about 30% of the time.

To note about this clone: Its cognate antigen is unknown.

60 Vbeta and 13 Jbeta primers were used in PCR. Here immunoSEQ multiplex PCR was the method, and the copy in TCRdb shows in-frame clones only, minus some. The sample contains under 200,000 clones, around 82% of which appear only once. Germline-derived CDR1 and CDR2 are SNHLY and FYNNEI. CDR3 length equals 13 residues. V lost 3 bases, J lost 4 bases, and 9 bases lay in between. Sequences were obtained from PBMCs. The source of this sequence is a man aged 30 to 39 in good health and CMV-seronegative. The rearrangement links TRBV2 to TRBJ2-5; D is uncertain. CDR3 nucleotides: TGTGCCAGCAGTGACGTCTCAGTAGAGACCCAGTACTTC. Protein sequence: CASSDVSVETQYF.